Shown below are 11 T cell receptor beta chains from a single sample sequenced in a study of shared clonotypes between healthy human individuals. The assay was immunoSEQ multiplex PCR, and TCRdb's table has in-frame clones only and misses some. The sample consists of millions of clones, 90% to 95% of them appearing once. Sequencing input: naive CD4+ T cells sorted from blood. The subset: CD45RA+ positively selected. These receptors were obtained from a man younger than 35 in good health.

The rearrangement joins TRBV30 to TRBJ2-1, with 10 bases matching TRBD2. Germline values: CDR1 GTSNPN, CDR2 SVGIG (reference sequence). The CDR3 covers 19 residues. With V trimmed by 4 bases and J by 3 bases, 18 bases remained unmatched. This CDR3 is CAWTPRGGEREGRYNEQFF. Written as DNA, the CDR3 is TGTGCCTGGACTCCGAGGGGGGGAGAGCGGGAGGGCCGCTACAATGAGCAGTTCTTC.

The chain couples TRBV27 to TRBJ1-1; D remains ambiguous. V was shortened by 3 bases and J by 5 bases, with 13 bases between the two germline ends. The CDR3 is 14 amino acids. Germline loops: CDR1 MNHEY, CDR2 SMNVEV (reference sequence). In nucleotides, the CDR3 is TGTGCCAGCAGTTTTGGCAGCAAGTCGACTGAAGCTTTCTTT. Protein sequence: CASSFGSKSTEAFF.

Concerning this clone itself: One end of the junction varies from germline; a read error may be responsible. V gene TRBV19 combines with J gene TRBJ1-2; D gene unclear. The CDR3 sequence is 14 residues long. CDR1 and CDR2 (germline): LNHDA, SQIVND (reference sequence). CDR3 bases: TGTGCCAGTAGTATAGTCGCCCTTAACTACGGCTACACCTTC. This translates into CASSIVALNYGYTF.

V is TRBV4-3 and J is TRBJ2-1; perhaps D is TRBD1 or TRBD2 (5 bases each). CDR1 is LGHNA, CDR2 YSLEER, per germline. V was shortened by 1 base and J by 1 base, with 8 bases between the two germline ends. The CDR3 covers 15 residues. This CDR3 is CASSQGDGSYNEQFF. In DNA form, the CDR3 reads TGCGCCAGCAGCCAAGGGGACGGTTCCTACAATGAGCAGTTCTTC.

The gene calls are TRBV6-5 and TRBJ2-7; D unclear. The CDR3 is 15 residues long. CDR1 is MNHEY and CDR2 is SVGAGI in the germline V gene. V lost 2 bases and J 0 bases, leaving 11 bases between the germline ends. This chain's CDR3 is CASSYRQLSSYEQYF. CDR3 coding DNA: TGTGCCAGCAGTTACAGGCAGCTGAGCTCCTACGAGCAGTACTTC.

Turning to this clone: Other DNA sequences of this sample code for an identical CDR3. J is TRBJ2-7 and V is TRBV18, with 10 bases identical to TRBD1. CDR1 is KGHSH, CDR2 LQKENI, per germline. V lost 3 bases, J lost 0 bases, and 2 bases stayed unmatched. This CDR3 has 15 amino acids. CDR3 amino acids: CASSPGQGLSYEQYF. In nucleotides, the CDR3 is TGTGCCAGCTCACCGGGACAGGGGCTCTCCTACGAGCAGTACTTC.

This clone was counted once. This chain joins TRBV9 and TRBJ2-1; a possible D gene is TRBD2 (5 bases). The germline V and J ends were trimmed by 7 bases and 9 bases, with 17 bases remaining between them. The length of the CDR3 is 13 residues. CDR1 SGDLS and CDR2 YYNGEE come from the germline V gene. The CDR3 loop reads CASSRGSRIEQFF. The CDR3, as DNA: TGTGCCAGCTCACGGGGTTCTAGGATTGAGCAGTTCTTC.

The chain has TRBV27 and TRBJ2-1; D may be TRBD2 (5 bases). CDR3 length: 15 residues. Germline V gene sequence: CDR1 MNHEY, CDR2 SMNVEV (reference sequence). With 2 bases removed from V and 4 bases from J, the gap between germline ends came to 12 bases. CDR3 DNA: TGTGCCAGCAGTTTACCCGGACTGAGTTACAATGAGCAGTTCTTC. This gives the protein CASSLPGLSYNEQFF.

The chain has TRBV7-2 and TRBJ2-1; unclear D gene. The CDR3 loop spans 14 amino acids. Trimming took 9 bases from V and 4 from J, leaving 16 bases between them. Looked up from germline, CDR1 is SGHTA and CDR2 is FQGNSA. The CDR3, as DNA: TGTGCCAGTCTAAAAAGCGCGCTATACAATGAGCAGTTCTTC. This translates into CASLKSALYNEQFF.

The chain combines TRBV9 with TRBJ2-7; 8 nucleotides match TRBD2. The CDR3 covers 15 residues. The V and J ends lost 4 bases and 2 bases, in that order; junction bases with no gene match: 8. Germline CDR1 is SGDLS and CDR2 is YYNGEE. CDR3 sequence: CASSRAGDLTYEQYF. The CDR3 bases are TGTGCCAGCAGCAGAGCGGGAGACCTTACCTACGAGCAGTACTTC.

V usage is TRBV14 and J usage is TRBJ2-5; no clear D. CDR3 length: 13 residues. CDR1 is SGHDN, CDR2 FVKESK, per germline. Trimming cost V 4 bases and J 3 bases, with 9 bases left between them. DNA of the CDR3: TGTGCCAGCAGCCGCGGCAGAAAAGAGACCCAGTACTTC. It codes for CASSRGRKETQYF.